This T cell receptor beta chain was recorded in a study of T cells in localized non-small cell lung cancer. Study-wide points: Adjacent lung had a median roughly 53 of the 100 largest tumor clones. Investigators sequenced only a single tumor region, leaving heterogeneity possible. Higher T cell density in the blood was associated with longer overall survival, whereas higher adjacent-lung clonality associated with shorter survival. Compared with tumor, uninvolved adjacent lung displayed greater T cell clonality, ranking highest overall.

In its sample, this clone was seen once. Its antigen is not known. Libraries were prepared by immunoSEQ multiplex PCR; TCRdb keeps only in-frame clonotypes and omits some of them. The sample contains around 40,000 clones, more than 70% of which appear only once. The V gene's germline CDR1 is SGHNT and CDR2 YYREEE (reference sequence). CDR3 length: 16 residues. V was clipped by 2 bases and J by 0 bases, with 12 bases between them. The chain recombines TRBV5-4 with TRBJ2-1, with D maybe TRBD2 (5 bases). The sample was peripheral blood, taken before any cancer treatment. This TCR was sampled from a female donor aged 60 or older with stage I squamous cell lung carcinoma. The CDR3 nucleotides read TGTGCCAGCAGCTTAAGTAGCGCCAGCTCCTACAATGAGCAGTTCTTC. Translated: CASSLSSASSYNEQFF.